The 20 T cell receptor beta chains listed next were all sequenced from one sample in a study of graft-versus-host responses after intestinal transplantation. Their target antigens are unknown. Sequenced by immunoSEQ multiplex PCR; TCRdb stores in-frame clones only, minus some. This table holds roughly 120,000 clones, 90% found once. This material consisted of unstimulated CD4+ T cells sorted from spleen or lymph node cells, taken before intestinal transplant. These receptors were obtained from a human donor who received an intestinal transplant.

This rearrangement joins TRBV19 to TRBJ1-1; D gene unclear. This CDR3 contains 17 residues. The ends were cut back, 7 bases at V and 5 bases at J, with 26 bases in the middle. Germline CDR1 LNHDA, CDR2 SQIVND (reference sequence). CDR3 nucleotides: TGTGCCAGTATGCGGCGACGGGTAAACACTGACTGGACTGAAGCTTTCTTT. Protein: CASMRRRVNTDWTEAFF.

The table lists this clone with a count of one. An end of the junction differs from the germline gene, which may be a read error. J is TRBJ2-7 and V is TRBV18; TRBD2 matches 12 bases. CDR1 and CDR2 from the germline V gene are KGHSH and LQKENI. This CDR3 spans 15 amino acids. The CDR3 nucleotides are TGTGCCAGCTCACCCGGACTAGCGGGGATCTACGGGCAGTACTTC. This sequence encodes CASSPGLAGIYGQYF.

For the CDR3, the DNA is TGTGCCAGTCGACTAGCGGGAGGAAATGAGCAGTTCTTC. It specifies CASRLAGGNEQFF. The rearrangement uses TRBV2 and TRBJ2-1; 13 nucleotides align to TRBD2. The germline V gene encodes CDR1 SNHLY and CDR2 FYNNEI. This CDR3 spans 13 amino acids. The trim removed 9 bases at V and 7 bases at J, leaving 3 bases unmatched.

CDR3 residues: CAISDLGDTQYF. The DNA for the CDR3 is TGTGCCATCAGTGACCTCGGAGATACGCAGTATTTT. The chain employs TRBV10-3 and TRBJ2-3; no clear D gene. The germline CDR1 and CDR2 sequences are ENHRY and SYGVKD. The CDR3 is 12 amino acids. V was shortened by 3 bases and J by 5 bases, with 6 bases between the two germline ends.

This chain connects TRBV2 to TRBJ2-3, with 10 bases fitting TRBD2. This CDR3 is 16 amino acids long. The germline V gene encodes CDR1 SNHLY and CDR2 FYNNEI. Losses at the gene ends were 4 bases for V and 6 bases for J; bases not matched to a gene: 10. For the CDR3, the DNA is TGTGCCAGCAGTGCCTGGCTAGCGGGAGTGGGGGATACGCAGTATTTT. This gives the protein CASSAWLAGVGDTQYF.

A word on this clone: Within the sample, other DNA sequences also encode this same CDR3. J is TRBJ1-5 and V is TRBV5-1, with 8 positions matching TRBD1. CDR3 length equals 15 residues. Germline V lookup: CDR1 SGHRS, CDR2 YFSETQ. Losses at the gene ends were 4 bases for V and 1 base for J; bases not matched to a gene: 4. The CDR3 loop is CASSLTGDSNQPQHF. Written as DNA, the CDR3 is TGCGCCAGCAGCCTGACAGGGGACAGCAATCAGCCCCAGCATTTT.

The CDR3 nucleotides are TGTGCCACCCGGGACAGCACTTCCTCTGGAAACACCATATATTTT. It encodes CATRDSTSSGNTIYF. This rearrangement joins TRBV19 to TRBJ1-3, with 7 bases fitting TRBD1. Germline V CDR1 and CDR2: LNHDA, SQIVND (reference sequence). V shed 10 bases and J 0 bases; nucleotides not matched to a gene: 9. This CDR3 has 15 amino acids.

The chain is built from TRBV30 and TRBJ2-3; a weak D match, TRBD2 (6 bases). V was trimmed by 3 bases and J by 4 bases, leaving 23 bases between them. The CDR3 length is 17 residues. Germline values: CDR1 GTSNPN, CDR2 SVGIG (reference sequence). In nucleotides, the CDR3 is TGTGCCTGGAGGGGGACTCGACCCGACTCTACCCCAGATACGCAGTATTTT. It is translated as CAWRGTRPDSTPDTQYF.

This clone has more than one count but fewer than ten. The genes are TRBV21-1 and TRBJ2-7; TRBD1, as called in the table, went unchecked against the DNA. TRBV21-1 counts as a pseudogene. The CDR3 totals 14 residues. CDR3 loop: CASSKGTNSYEQYF. For the CDR3, the DNA is TGTGCCAGCAGCAAAGGTACGAACAGCTACGAGCAGTACTTC.

The chain is built from TRBV21-1 and TRBJ2-7; TRBD2 is the table's D call, not checked against the DNA. TRBV21-1 is a pseudogene locus. The CDR3 totals 11 residues. The DNA for the CDR3 is TGTGCCAGCAGCCCTCGACTAGTGGCTTACTTC. Its translation is CASSPRLVAYF.

The sample holds one count of this clone. This rearrangement joins TRBV18 to TRBJ2-2, with TRBD2 as a possible D gene (6 bases). The CDR3 is 15 residues long. Trimming shortened V by 3 bases and J by 2 bases, and 10 bases separated the two germline ends. Germline lookup yields CDR1 KGHSH and CDR2 LQKENI. The CDR3 DNA reads TGTGCCAGCTCACCGGAGGGGCTCAACACCGGGGAGCTGTTTTTT. It codes for CASSPEGLNTGELFF. The complete variable domain, with remaining parts taken from reference TRBV18 and TRBJ2-2, reads NAGVMQNPRHLVRRRGQEARLRCSPMKGHSHVYWYRQLPEEGLKFMVYLQKENIIDESGMPKERFSAEFPKEGPSILRIQQVVRGDSAAYFCASSPEGLNTGELFFGEGSRLTVL.

The CDR3 bases are TGTGCCAGCAGCAAATGGGGACAGTCGAACCAGCCCCAGCATTTT. Translation gives CASSKWGQSNQPQHF. J is TRBJ1-5 and V is TRBV21-1; TRBD1 is the table's D call, not checked against the DNA. TRBV21-1 is flagged as a pseudogene. The CDR3 has 15 residues.

The gene calls are TRBV5-3 and TRBJ2-5, with D possibly matching TRBD1 (5 bases). Being an ORF, TRBV5-3 has a function that is uncertain. The CDR3 loop spans 13 amino acids. Trimming shortened V by 4 bases and J by 3 bases, and 10 bases separated the two germline ends. In DNA, the CDR3 is TGTGCCAGAAGCCCGGACACCGAAGAGACCCAGTACTTC. It codes for CARSPDTEETQYF.

The chain is built from TRBV30 and TRBJ1-2; 8 bases align to TRBD1. The germline gives CDR1 GTSNPN, CDR2 SVGIG (reference sequence). V lost 3 bases and J lost 3; bases outside the gene matches: 12. This CDR3 spans 16 amino acids. CDR3 in DNA: TGTGCCTGGAGCCCCGACCCCAGGGGGCGGCACTATGGCTACACCTTC. Amino acid sequence: CAWSPDPRGRHYGYTF. The variable domain in full, completed from reference TRBV30 and TRBJ1-2, reads SQTIHQWPATLVQPVGSPLSLECTVEGTSNPNLYWYRQAAGRGLQLLFYSVGIGQISSEVPQNLSASRPQDRQFILSSKKLLLSDSGFYLCAWSPDPRGRHYGYTFGSGTRLTVV.

The chain joins TRBV6-5 to TRBJ2-6; unclear D gene. CDR3 size: 13 residues. Trimming left V 5 bases short and J 2 bases short, with 4 bases between. CDR1 and CDR2 from the germline V gene are MNHEY and SVGAGI. The DNA for the CDR3 is TGTGCCAGCAGTCTACCTGGGGCCAACGTCCTGACTTTC. Amino acid sequence: CASSLPGANVLTF.

The V and J genes are TRBV30 and TRBJ1-4; 7 nucleotides match TRBD1. CDR3 length: 13 residues. Germline trimming cut 4 bases from V and 10 bases from J; bases unmatched to any gene: 9. The germline CDR1 and CDR2 sequences are GTSNPN and SVGIG (reference sequence). The DNA for the CDR3 is TGTGCCTGGAAAACGGACAGGTGGGGAAAACTGTTTTTT. The encoded protein is CAWKTDRWGKLFF.

As concerns this clone: This specimen includes other DNA sequences encoding the same CDR3. The chain joins TRBV7-2 to TRBJ2-7; 9 nucleotides line up with TRBD2. CDR3 length: 15 amino acids. The germline V gene encodes CDR1 SGHTA and CDR2 FQGNSA. V lost 0 bases and J lost 6; bases outside the gene matches: 6. For the CDR3, the DNA is TGTGCCAGCAGCTTAGCGGGAGCGGGAGGAAGCGAGCAGTACTTC. Encoded protein: CASSLAGAGGSEQYF.

As regards this clone: The junction does not match germline at one end; this may be a read error. J is TRBJ1-5 and V is TRBV20-1, with TRBD1 matching over 7 bases. CDR1 is DFQATT and CDR2 is SNEGSKA in the germline V gene (reference sequence). The CDR3 is made up of 10 amino acids. CDR3 region: CSARAQGQTF. CDR3 nucleotide sequence: TGCAGTGCTAGAGCACAGGGGCAGACCTTT.

This chain uses TRBV10-2 with TRBJ1-2; unclear D gene. The V gene lost 6 bases and the J gene lost 2 bases, with 7 bases spanning the gap. The CDR3 loop spans 12 amino acids. Germline V gene sequence: CDR1 WSHSY, CDR2 SAAADI. The CDR3 coding sequence is TGCGCCAGCAGCTACAGCAACTATGGCTACACCTTC. Translation gives CASSYSNYGYTF.

The chain recombines TRBV6-1 with TRBJ1-2, with no clear D. V lost 0 bases and J 5 bases, leaving 4 bases between the germline ends. The CDR3 has 12 residues. CDR1 MNHNS and CDR2 SASEGT come from the germline V gene. The CDR3 loop is CASSEAVYGYTF. For the CDR3, the DNA is TGTGCCAGCAGTGAAGCCGTATATGGCTACACCTTC.